This T cell receptor (delta chain) was obtained from a study of gamma-delta chains in newborns, infants, children. Across the whole study: Innate gammadelta T cells reportedly expand polyclonally right after birth, driven by microbial exposure, per the title.

This clone has a handful of counts. Germline-derived CDR1 and CDR2 are GEAIGNYY and EKD. The CDR3 consists of 20 residues. V was pared by 3 bases and J by 0 bases, with 10 bases of the junction left unmatched. TCRdb re-called the reads using CATT. Of some 4,200 delta-chain clones detected, less than 2.5% appear once; the ten largest clones hold 13% to 15%. The chain combines TRDV2 with TRDJ3, with 10 bases identical to TRDD3. This receptor was taken from a child who was a newborn, infant or young child, either healthy, febrile or measles-vaccinated (not recorded which). Source material: blood. This CDR3 reads CACDSFWGIQSSWDTRQMFF. CDR3 nucleotide sequence: TGTGCCTGTGACTCCTTTTGGGGGATACAGAGCTCCTGGGACACCCGACAGATGTTTTTC.